This T cell receptor (beta chain) was captured in a study of T cell responses to AZD1222 COVID-19 vaccine. Study conclusions and caveats: Only a handful of people who got AZD1222 tested seropositive at baseline. Females outnumbered males among donors, who were mostly white British; clonal diversity was possibly underestimated.

As regards this clone: Its antigen is not known.

Produced via immunoSEQ multiplex PCR; TCRdb's table is partial and in-frame only. The sample carries 80,000 or so clones, 90% recorded once. Per germline, CDR1 SGHNT and CDR2 YYREEE (reference sequence). The CDR3 totals 15 residues. Deletions cut 5 bases from V and 5 bases from J, with 16 bases between. The sequences come from peripheral blood, collected 28 days after the second AZD1222 dose. V usage is TRBV5-4 and J usage is TRBJ2-2; D ambiguous. This clonotype originated in an adult who received the AZD1222 COVID-19 vaccine. The CDR3: CASSLPDTFTGELFF. The DNA for the CDR3 is TGTGCCAGCAGTCTCCCCGATACTTTTACCGGGGAGCTGTTTTTT.